The next 5 T cell receptor beta chains were all read from a single sample in a study of blood T cell repertoires in COVID-19. The data were produced by immunoSEQ multiplex PCR, yet TCRdb's version contains in-frame clones alone and is incomplete. Counted here are a few hundred thousand clones, more than 65% occurring once; the ten biggest clones make up about 3.4%. Sequences were obtained from peripheral blood. Receptors were obtained from a woman in her late teens or twenties with acute or convalescent COVID-19.

This clone is a singleton in its sample. The rearrangement joins TRBV15 to TRBJ1-1; unclear D gene. V shed 5 bases and J shed 0 bases, with 25 bases lying between them. Germline V gives CDR1 LNHNV, CDR2 YYDKDF (reference sequence). The CDR3 is 19 residues long. Here the CDR3 reads CATSFGYRRLGSMNTEAFF. For the CDR3, the DNA is TGTGCCACCAGCTTCGGGTATCGGAGGTTAGGTAGCATGAACACTGAAGCTTTCTTT. Variable domain in full (rest from reference TRBV15 and TRBJ1-1): DAMVIQNPRYQVTQFGKPVTLSCSQTLNHNVMYWYQQKSSQAPKLLFHYYDKDFNNEADTPDNFQSRRPNTSFCFLDIRSPGLGDTAMYLCATSFGYRRLGSMNTEAFFGQGTRLTVV.

V usage is TRBV28 and J usage is TRBJ2-7; 8 nucleotides match TRBD2. The V segment lost 6 bases and the J segment 4 bases; nucleotides outside the gene matches: 8. Germline values: CDR1 MDHEN, CDR2 SYDVKM. The CDR3 is made up of 14 amino acids. CDR3 nucleotides: TGTGCCAGCAGACCCCCGGGACTAGTTTACGAGCAGTACTTC. As protein: CASRPPGLVYEQYF.

This rearrangement joins TRBV21-1 to TRBJ1-4; the DNA was not used to check the table's D call, TRBD1. TRBV21-1 is described as a pseudogene. This CDR3 contains 15 residues. Here the CDR3 DNA reads TGTGCCAGCAGCAGACCGGGACAGGGAGGTGAAAAACTGTTTTTT. It specifies CASSRPGQGGEKLFF.

The CDR3 sequence: CASSFLVAGDTQYF. Written as DNA, the CDR3 is TGTGCCAGCAGTTTTTTAGTCGCTGGAGATACGCAGTATTTT. The chain is built from TRBV28 and TRBJ2-3; D is undetermined. The CDR3 has 14 residues. The V gene lost 3 bases and the J gene lost 5 bases, with 12 bases spanning the gap. CDR1 is MDHEN, CDR2 SYDVKM, per germline.

The chain links TRBV7-9 to TRBJ1-2; D is perhaps TRBD1 (6 bases). CDR3 size: 13 residues. Trimming stripped 1 base from V and 6 bases from J, with 9 bases between. Looked up from germline, CDR1 is SEHNR and CDR2 is FQNEAQ (reference sequence). Here the CDR3 reads CASSLGQEDGYTF. CDR3 coding DNA: TGTGCCAGCAGCTTAGGACAGGAGGATGGCTACACCTTC.